This T cell receptor (beta chain) was found in a study of T cell changes during pregnancy in multiple sclerosis. Using immunoSEQ multiplex PCR, the repertoire was profiled, and TCRdb retains in-frame clones only, with some absent. The data contain about 45,000 clones, 85% to 95% of them singletons. Germline CDR1 is MNHEY and CDR2 is SVGAGI. The CDR3 has 14 residues. V shed 6 bases and J shed 1 base, with 12 bases lying between them. The gene calls are TRBV6-5 and TRBJ1-1; possible D gene TRBD1, 6 bases. The origin of this receptor is a female donor with multiple sclerosis, enrolled in a pregnancy study. The source material was CD8+ T cells from peripheral blood mononuclear cells, sampled in the second trimester of pregnancy. DNA of the CDR3: TGTGCCAGCAGCCCGGACAGAAGGAACACTGAAGCTTTCTTT. Translating it yields CASSPDRRNTEAFF.